This entry is about one T cell receptor beta chain. It was during active infection that Seattle patients were enrolled and then longitudinally followed. This record belongs to a study of blood T cell repertoires in COVID-19. Across the whole study: PBMCs, B-cell-depleted T cells, or T cells provided the cDNA or gDNA that made up the material.

V lost 8 bases and J lost 5, with 13 bases in between. Germline V lookup: CDR1 MDHEN, CDR2 SYDVKM. This CDR3 is 12 amino acids long. Libraries were prepared by immunoSEQ multiplex PCR; TCRdb keeps only in-frame clonotypes and omits some of them. The table lists over 250,000 clones, approximately 88% of them singletons. Sequencing was carried out using peripheral blood. The TCR originated in a woman in her 70s with COVID-19, enrolled during active disease. The chain recombines TRBV28 with TRBJ2-7, with a tentative D call TRBD1 (6 bases). CDR3 in amino acids: CASEDSSDEQYF. For the CDR3, the DNA is TGTGCCAGCGAGGACAGCTCGGACGAGCAGTACTTC.